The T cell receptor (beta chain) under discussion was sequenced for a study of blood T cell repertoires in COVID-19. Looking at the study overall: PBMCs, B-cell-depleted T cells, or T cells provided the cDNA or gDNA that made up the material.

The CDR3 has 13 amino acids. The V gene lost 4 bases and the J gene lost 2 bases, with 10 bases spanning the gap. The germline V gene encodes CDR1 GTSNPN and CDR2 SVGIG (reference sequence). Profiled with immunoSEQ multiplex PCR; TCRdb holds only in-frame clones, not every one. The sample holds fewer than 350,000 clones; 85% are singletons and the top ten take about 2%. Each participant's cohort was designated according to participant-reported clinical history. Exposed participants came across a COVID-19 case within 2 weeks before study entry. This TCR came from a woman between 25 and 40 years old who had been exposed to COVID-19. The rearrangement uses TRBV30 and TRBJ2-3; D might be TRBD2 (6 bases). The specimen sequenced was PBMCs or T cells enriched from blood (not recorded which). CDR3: CAWNTGDTDTQYF. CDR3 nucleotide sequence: TGTGCCTGGAACACGGGGGACACAGATACGCAGTATTTT.